The 4 T cell receptor beta chains given below trace back to one sample, sequenced in a study of T cells after yellow fever vaccination. TCRdb passed the 5' RACE reads through MiXCR, listing each CDR3 protein once. The data contain 200,000 to 300,000 distinct CDR3 sequences, about 3.9% of them singletons. This sample comprised PBMCs, obtained 15 days after the yellow fever booster vaccination. These receptors originate from a man younger than 30 who received the YFV17D yellow fever vaccine.

In its sample, this clonotype was seen many times. The chain has TRBV3-1 and TRBJ2-2; 10 nucleotides line up with TRBD1. The length of the CDR3 is 15 residues. Trimming at V came to 5 bases and at J to 4 bases, leaving 4 bases not matched to a gene. The germline CDR1 and CDR2 sequences are LGHDT and YNNKEL (reference sequence). The CDR3 sequence: CASSFRDRGTGELFF. Written as DNA, the CDR3 is TGTGCCAGCAGCTTCCGGGACAGGGGCACCGGGGAGCTGTTTTTT.

This clonotype was counted many times. The chain links TRBV20-1 to TRBJ2-5; D uncertain. Per the germline V gene, CDR1 is DFQATT and CDR2 is SNEGSKA (reference sequence). V gave up 4 bases and J gave up 5 bases, with 17 bases separating them. The CDR3 has 14 amino acids. The CDR3 spells CSANPVAGAETQYF. The CDR3 DNA reads as TGCAGTGCTAATCCGGTTGCTGGCGCGGAGACCCAGTACTTC.

Many counts were recorded for this clonotype. The chain couples TRBV4-1 to TRBJ1-2; D call uncertain. V was shortened by 5 bases and J by 7 bases, with 11 bases between the two germline ends. The CDR3 is 12 residues long. Germline V gene lookup returns CDR1 MGHRA and CDR2 YSYEKL. The CDR3 DNA follows: TGCGCCAGCAGCAGCAAGCGAGGTGGCTACACCTTC. Encoded protein: CASSSKRGGYTF.

This clonotype was seen ten or more times. The chain couples TRBV29-1 to TRBJ1-1; no clear D. Trimming shortened V by 7 bases and J by 0 bases, and 15 bases separated the two germline ends. The germline gives CDR1 SQVTM, CDR2 ANQGSEA. There are 14 residues in the CDR3. The CDR3: CSATEGGMNTEAFF. The CDR3, as DNA: TGCAGCGCGACTGAGGGAGGTATGAACACTGAAGCTTTCTTT.